Listed below are T cell receptor beta chains from one sample, sequenced in a study of CD4+ T cells in melanoma. TCRdb keeps only in-frame clones here, not all; method: immunoSEQ multiplex PCR. Of 20,000 to 25,000 clones listed, roughly four fifths are singletons. The source material was cells from a culture (not recorded whether cultured in vitro). The receptors come from a human donor with melanoma. Each CDR3 is given with its conserved first and last residue. A D gene is named only where the DNA matches it firmly. Rows give clone size only sometimes, using once, few, many, or a class for an expanded clone.

>-|TRBV5-5|-|TRBJ2-7
TGTGCCAGCAGCTTGGTAGAGAGGTCCTACGAGCAGTACTTC
CASSLVERSYEQYF
>-|TRBV30|TRBD1|TRBJ1-2
TGTGCCTGGAGTGTCGGGACAGTCTATGGCTACACCTTC
CAWSVGTVYGYTF
>-|TRBV12-5|-|TRBJ2-7
TGTGCTAGTGGTTTGCTACGATTGAGGGCAGGGGGGCACGAGCAGTACTTC
CASGLLRLRAGGHEQYF
>once|TRBV13|TRBD2|TRBJ2-7
TGTGCCAGCAGTCGGACGCGGGGGTACGAGCAGTACTTC
CASSRTRGYEQYF
>-|TRBV6-5|-|TRBJ1-4
TGTGCCAGCAGTTACTCCCGGGGCACTAATGAAAAACTGTTTTTT
CASSYSRGTNEKLFF
>-|TRBV7-2|-|TRBJ2-3
TGTGCCAGCAGTCTGAATCGGGATACGCAGTATTTT
CASSLNRDTQYF
>once|TRBV11-3|-|TRBJ2-3
TGTGCCAGCAGCCCAGGGGCAGATACGCAGTATTTT
CASSPGADTQYF
>-|TRBV7-9|-|TRBJ1-4
TGTGCCAGCAGCTTAGCAGAGGGGCTTGAAAAACTGTTTTTT
CASSLAEGLEKLFF
>-|TRBV2|-|TRBJ2-5
TGTGCCAGCAGTGAGAGCAGGTTGGAGACCCAGTACTTC
CASSESRLETQYF
>-|TRBV7-9|-|TRBJ2-5
TGTGCCAGCAGCTTCTATCCCCCCCCAGAGACCCAGTACTTC
CASSFYPPPETQYF
>-|TRBV29-1|-|TRBJ1-3
TGCAGCGTCCGGACAGTTGGAAACACCATATATTTT
CSVRTVGNTIYF
>few|TRBV5-3|TRBD1|TRBJ1-5
TGTGCCAGAAGCTTGGACAGGGGGCGAATGACCCCTCGCTTCAATCAGCCCCAGCATTTT
CARSLDRGRMTPRFNQPQHF
>few|TRBV10-3|-|TRBJ2-7
TGTGCCATCAGTGAGCGAACTTTTGAGGGTTCCGAGCAGTACTTC
CAISERTFEGSEQYF
>-|TRBV16|TRBD1|TRBJ1-6
TGTGCCAGCAGCTCTGATGTGGGGACAGATCAACCCCTCCACTTT
CASSSDVGTDQPLHF
>once|TRBV5-6|-|TRBJ2-1
TGTGCCAGCAGCTCCCGGGAGATACGTTACAATGAGCAGTTCTTC
CASSSREIRYNEQFF
>-|TRBV7-9|TRBD1|TRBJ2-3
TGTGCCAGCGAACTCCACGGACAGGGGGCAGATACGCAGTATTTT
CASELHGQGADTQYF
>once|TRBV27|-|TRBJ1-1
TGTGCCAGCAGTTTATCGGGGCAGGTTCGTACTGAAGCTTTCTTT
CASSLSGQVRTEAFF
>-|TRBV6-6|TRBD1|TRBJ2-1
TGTGCCAGCACCGCTAGACGGGGGACAGGGCGAAATGAGCAGTTCTTC
CASTARRGTGRNEQFF
>-|TRBV2|TRBD1|TRBJ2-5
TGTGCCAGCAGAGGCAGGGGGATTGAGACCCAGTACTTC
CASRGRGIETQYF
>-|TRBV7-3|-|TRBJ2-2
TGTGCCAGCAGCTCCCCCCCGGGGACCGAGCTGTTTTTT
CASSSPPGTELFF
>-|TRBV5-1|TRBD1|TRBJ2-1
TGCGCCAGCAGCTGGGGGACAGGGGGAGTCAATGAGCAGTTCTTC
CASSWGTGGVNEQFF
>-|TRBV2|TRBD1|TRBJ2-5
TGTGCCAGCTTAGGGACAGGGTCAACTCTGTACTTC
CASLGTGSTLYF
>-|TRBV10-2|-|TRBJ2-5
TGCGCCGTCCAAGGCTCGCAAGAGACCCAGTACTTC
CAVQGSQETQYF
>few|TRBV28|-|TRBJ2-7
TGTGCCAGCACCATTCGGGACGGTCGTAACGAGCAGTACTTC
CASTIRDGRNEQYF
>-|TRBV30|-|TRBJ1-1
TGTGCCTGGGCGGGGGGTCGGGCGAGTGCTGAAGCTTTCTTT
CAWAGGRASAEAFF
>-|TRBV5-1|-|TRBJ2-5
TGCGCCAGCAGCTTCCAAGAGACCCAGTACTTC
CASSFQETQYF
>-|TRBV18|TRBD1|TRBJ1-2
TGTGCCAGCTCAGCCTCCTGGGACAGGGTAAACTATGGCTACACCTTC
CASSASWDRVNYGYTF
>-|TRBV4-1|-|TRBJ2-3
TGCGCCAGCAGCCAAGACCCCGCCCCTACGCAGTATTTT
CASSQDPAPTQYF
>-|TRBV2|-|TRBJ2-5
TGTGCCAGCAGTGCCCTGGGTAGCAAAGAGACCCAGTACTTC
CASSALGSKETQYF
>-|TRBV10-1|-|TRBJ2-3
TGCGCCAGCAGTGAGTCGACGCGGACGGGCAGCACAGATACGCAGTATTTT
CASSESTRTGSTDTQYF
>-|TRBV9|TRBD2|TRBJ2-2
TGTGCCAGCAGCGTAGGGCTAGCGGGGAACACCGGGGAGCTGTTTTTT
CASSVGLAGNTGELFF
>once|TRBV7-9|TRBD1|TRBJ2-7
TGTGCCAGCAGGGGACAGGGCGGAGGGATCTACGAGCAGTACTTC
CASRGQGGGIYEQYF
>once|TRBV9|-|TRBJ1-1
TGTGCCAGCAGCGTAGCTACGACTCCGGGGACTGAAGCTTTCTTT
CASSVATTPGTEAFF
>once|TRBV7-3|-|TRBJ1-4
TGTGCCAGCAGAGCCCCCGAATTACAGGGTCGAACTAATGAAAAACTGTTTTTT
CASRAPELQGRTNEKLFF
>medium-sized|TRBV10-2|-|TRBJ1-5
TGCGCCAGCAGTGCGGGTGAGGGACAGCCCCAGCATTTT
CASSAGEGQPQHF
>-|TRBV4-2|-|TRBJ1-5
TGTGCCAGCAGCCAAGTAGCGAGAGGAGGGGAGCCCCAGCATTTT
CASSQVARGGEPQHF
>-|TRBV2|-|TRBJ1-6
TGTGCCAGCAGTTTACTTTTCACCCTCCACTTT
CASSLLFTLHF
>-|TRBV30|TRBD1|TRBJ2-7
TGTGCCTGGAGGGGACAGGGGGTAGCCTACGAGCAGTACTTC
CAWRGQGVAYEQYF
>-|TRBV5-1|-|TRBJ1-6
TGCGCCAGCAGCTTGGCAGTTAGCTCCTATAATTCACCCCTCCACTTT
CASSLAVSSYNSPLHF
>-|TRBV6-1|-|TRBJ1-2
TGTGCCAGCTTCCGGGAGGGCGGCTACACCTTC
CASFREGGYTF
>-|TRBV5-6|-|TRBJ1-1
TGTGCCAGCAGCTATGAAGGACCGTCGCCCACTGAAGCTTTCTTT
CASSYEGPSPTEAFF
>-|TRBV2|TRBD2|TRBJ2-3
TGTGCCAGCAGCTGGACTAGCCGGGCAGATACGCAGTATTTT
CASSWTSRADTQYF
>-|TRBV27|TRBD1|TRBJ1-2
TGTGCCAGCAGTTTATCGGGACAGGGGGCTTCGGTGTCGGGCTACACCTTC
CASSLSGQGASVSGYTF
>medium-sized|TRBV5-1|-|TRBJ1-6
TGCGCCAGCAGCCCGGGAGGGGCTCAGAGCTCCTATAATTCACCCCTCCACTTT
CASSPGGAQSSYNSPLHF
>few|TRBV11-3|TRBD1|TRBJ1-2
TGTGCCAGCAGCCAAGCGGGACAGTTTCACTATGGCTACACCTTC
CASSQAGQFHYGYTF
>-|TRBV19|TRBD2|TRBJ2-3
TGTGCCAGTAGGGTAGGGACTAGCGGGGGGGTCGGCACAGATACGCAGTATTTT
CASRVGTSGGVGTDTQYF
>-|TRBV13|-|TRBJ1-4
TGTGCCAGCAGCGCTAGAGACTCGGCTAATGAAAAACTGTTTTTT
CASSARDSANEKLFF
>-|TRBV29-1|TRBD1|TRBJ2-5
TGCAGCGTTGGCAGGGGGGAGACCCAGTACTTC
CSVGRGETQYF
>-|TRBV5-4|-|TRBJ1-1
TGTGCCAGCAGCCGAGACCGGTCGTACACTGAAGCTTTCTTT
CASSRDRSYTEAFF
>-|TRBV18|-|TRBJ1-1
TGTGCCAGCTCACCGACTGTCATGGGTCCGCCCCGCAGGGAAGTAGGGAACACTGAAGCTTTCTTT
CASSPTVMGPPRREVGNTEAFF
>-|TRBV5-1|-|TRBJ2-2
TGCGCCAGCAGCTTGTTCGAGAGGAACACCGGGGAGCTGTTTTTT
CASSLFERNTGELFF
>-|TRBV6-1|-|TRBJ1-2
TGTGCCAGCAGTGGTAAGGGAACCAGTGGCTACACCTTC
CASSGKGTSGYTF
>-|TRBV6-6|-|TRBJ1-1
TGTGCCAGCAGGTGGGAGGGGGACACTGAAGCTTTCTTT
CASRWEGDTEAFF
>-|TRBV2|-|TRBJ2-7
TGTGCCAGCAGTGAAGCCGCTCTACAGGGTGAGGGCGAGCAGTACTTC
CASSEAALQGEGEQYF
>-|TRBV12-5|TRBD1|TRBJ1-2
TGTGCTAGTGGTTTGGGGACAGGGGGTGGCTATGGCTACACCTTC
CASGLGTGGGYGYTF